Below are 26 T cell receptor beta chains sequenced from a single sample in a study of response to subunit inactivated influenza vaccine. TCRdb passed the RT-PCR reads through MiXCR, listing each CDR3 protein once. The repertoire has more than 700,000 distinct CDR3 sequences, 21% of them found once; the top ten carry roughly 10%. Here the sequenced sample was PBMCs from blood, taken 5 days after vaccination. The source is a man aged 50 to 60 who received an inactivated influenza vaccine.

V usage is TRBV29-1 and J usage is TRBJ2-1; 14 bases are a match to TRBD2. Germline CDR1 is SQVTM and CDR2 is ANQGSEA. The J segment lost 5 bases and the V segment lost 6 bases, leaving 9 bases of the junction unmatched. The CDR3 loop spans 16 amino acids. The CDR3, as DNA: TGCAGCGTATGCCCGGGACTAGCGGGAGAGCACAATGAGCAGTTCTTC. Translated: CSVCPGLAGEHNEQFF.

The table lists this clonotype with a few counts. The rearrangement links TRBV10-3 to TRBJ2-7; no reliable D call. This CDR3 has 14 residues. V was shortened by 2 bases and J by 0 bases, with 8 bases between the two germline ends. Germline assignment: CDR1 ENHRY and CDR2 SYGVKD. Here the CDR3 reads CAISERPDSYEQYF. CDR3 DNA: TGTGCCATCAGTGAGAGGCCAGACTCCTACGAGCAGTACTTC.

This clonotype was seen only a few times. The chain uses TRBV27 and TRBJ2-3; possible D gene TRBD2, 6 bases. The CDR3 totals 17 residues. Germline assignment: CDR1 MNHEY and CDR2 SMNVEV (reference sequence). V shed 5 bases and J shed 0 bases, with 18 bases lying between them. CDR3 sequence reads: CASSGSGLSTSTDTQYF. The CDR3 DNA sequence: TGTGCCAGCAGTGGATCGGGACTTTCTACTAGCACAGATACGCAGTATTTT.

This clonotype was observed a handful of times. The chain combines TRBV10-3 with TRBJ1-1, with a possible D match to TRBD1 (6 bases). CDR3 size: 14 residues. V shed 6 bases and J shed 4 bases, with 15 bases lying between them. Germline V gives CDR1 ENHRY, CDR2 SYGVKD. CDR3 loop: CAIREQGDGTEAFF. For the CDR3, the DNA is TGTGCCATCAGGGAACAGGGCGACGGCACTGAAGCTTTCTTT.

This clonotype was observed a handful of times. V usage is TRBV7-2 and J usage is TRBJ2-1; D is possibly TRBD2 (6 bases). The CDR3 sequence is 15 residues long. CDR1 is SGHTA, CDR2 FQGNSA, per germline. Trimming pared 5 bases from V and 5 bases from J, leaving 16 bases between. CDR3 DNA: TGTGCCAGCAGCCCACACCCAGCGGGCAACAATGAGCAGTTCTTC. It codes for CASSPHPAGNNEQFF.

The chain employs TRBV20-1 and TRBJ2-7; TRBD2 matches at 10 bases. The ends lost 5 bases at V and 5 bases at J; junction bases unmatched: 6. Germline CDR1 and CDR2: DFQATT and SNEGSKA (reference sequence). This CDR3 has 13 residues. CDR3 residues: CSACTSGIDEQYF. CDR3 nucleotide sequence: TGCAGTGCTTGTACTAGCGGGATAGACGAGCAGTACTTC.

This clonotype was detected only a few times. This chain joins TRBV4-3 and TRBJ2-2; a possible D gene is TRBD1 (5 bases). The CDR3 has 16 residues. Germline lookup yields CDR1 LGHNA and CDR2 YSLEER. Trimming removed 4 bases at V and 0 bases at J, with 12 bases between. The CDR3 protein is CASSLYRPPNTGELFF. The CDR3 DNA follows: TGCGCCAGCAGCCTGTACAGGCCCCCGAACACCGGGGAGCTGTTTTTT.

For this clonotype: The germline gene is not matched at one end of the junction; a read error may be the cause. V usage is TRBV3-1 and J usage is TRBJ1-1; tentative D call: TRBD1 (5 bases). Germline-derived CDR1 and CDR2 are LGHDT and YNNKEL (reference sequence). The CDR3 contains 15 residues. The CDR3 region is CASSQAGRENPEAFF. CDR3 nucleotide sequence: TGTGCCAGCAGCCAGGCGGGACGGGAGAACCCTGAAGCTTTCTTT.

This clonotype was detected a few times. The V call is TRBV5-5, the J call TRBJ2-7; TRBD1 is a possible D gene (6 bases). Per the germline V gene, CDR1 is SGHKS and CDR2 is YYEKEE (reference sequence). There are 15 residues in the CDR3. V was cut by 2 bases and J by 4 bases, with 16 bases left in between. CDR3 in amino acids: CASSFSGAGPYEQYF. The CDR3 bases are TGTGCCAGCAGCTTCTCAGGGGCAGGTCCTTACGAGCAGTACTTC.

This clonotype was picked up many times. The junction departs from the called germline gene at one end, perhaps through a read error. The V call is TRBV12-3 or TRBV12-4, the J call TRBJ2-1, with D uncertain. This CDR3 has 13 amino acids. The CDR3 region is CASRLGRYNEQFF. CDR3 DNA: TGTGCCAGCAGGTTAGGCAGGTACAATGAGCAGTTCTTC.

The genes are TRBV6-1 and TRBJ2-1, with D possibly TRBD2 on 6 matching bases. CDR1 is MNHNS and CDR2 is SASEGT in the germline V gene. The V gene lost 4 bases and the J gene lost 7 bases, with 11 bases spanning the gap. This CDR3 is built from 13 residues. The CDR3 nucleotides are TGTGCCAGCAGTGGCTCCGGGGGTAATGAGCAGTTCTTC. The encoded protein is CASSGSGGNEQFF.

The chain joins TRBV12-3 or TRBV12-4 to TRBJ2-3, with D tentatively TRBD1 (7 bases). CDR3 length: 16 amino acids. V lost 5 bases and J lost 4, with 19 bases in between. The DNA for the CDR3 is TGTGCCAGCAGTAAACGACAGGGAGGCCCATCAGATACGCAGTATTTT. Amino acids: CASSKRQGGPSDTQYF.

This clonotype was counted a few times. The gene calls are TRBV11-2 and TRBJ2-5; tentatively, D is TRBD1 (5 bases). Germline-derived CDR1 and CDR2 are SGHAT and FQNNGV. V lost 5 bases to trimming and J lost 5 bases, with 12 bases between them. The CDR3 totals 13 residues. The CDR3 protein is CASSIGHPETQYF. The CDR3 coding sequence is TGTGCCAGCAGCATCGGACACCCCGAGACCCAGTACTTC.

This clonotype turned up a few times. CDR3 sequence: CATSRALTGAQPQHF. The DNA for the CDR3 is TGTGCCACCAGCAGAGCGCTGACAGGGGCTCAGCCCCAGCATTTT. This chain joins TRBV15 and TRBJ1-5; 8 bases map to TRBD1. This CDR3 region has 15 residues. Germline CDR1 is LNHNV and CDR2 is YYDKDF (reference sequence). The V and J ends lost 1 base and 6 bases, in that order; junction bases with no gene match: 5.

This sequence joins TRBV18 and TRBJ1-3; 9 nucleotides match TRBD1. Trimming removed 0 bases from V and 9 bases from J; junction bases left unmatched: 6. Germline V CDR1 and CDR2: KGHSH, LQKENI. This CDR3 region has 15 residues. For the CDR3, the DNA is TGTGCCAGCTCACCACCGTCCGGACAGGGGACCACCATATATTTT. This translates into CASSPPSGQGTTIYF.

This chain joins TRBV11-2 and TRBJ2-7; the match to TRBD2 covers 8 bases. Germline V gene lookup returns CDR1 SGHAT and CDR2 FQNNGV. This CDR3 region has 15 residues. The V gene end was trimmed by 5 bases and the J gene end by 3 bases; junction bases not matched to a gene: 9. CDR3 nucleotides: TGTGCCAGCAGCACCGTAGCGGGAAAGGGCTACGAGCAGTACTTC. It specifies CASSTVAGKGYEQYF.

This clonotype came up a few times. The chain uses TRBV12-3 or TRBV12-4 and TRBJ1-1; D remains ambiguous. This CDR3 comprises 14 residues. V gave up 2 bases and J gave up 4 bases, with 11 bases separating them. The CDR3 DNA reads TGTGCCAGCAGTTTACGGCGTACGGGCACTGAAGCTTTCTTT. Encoded protein: CASSLRRTGTEAFF.

This rearrangement joins TRBV2 to TRBJ1-1; D gene ambiguous. The germline CDR1 and CDR2 sequences are SNHLY and FYNNEI. The length of the CDR3 is 13 residues. V lost 7 bases and J 2 bases, leaving 11 bases between the germline ends. This CDR3 is CASTVGLNTEAFF. Written as DNA, the CDR3 is TGTGCCAGCACCGTTGGTCTAAACACTGAAGCTTTCTTT.

This clonotype was counted only a few times. The chain is built from TRBV12-3 or TRBV12-4 and TRBJ1-6; D is unresolved. V gave up 3 bases and J gave up 9 bases, with 15 bases separating them. The CDR3 consists of 15 residues. CDR3 sequence: CASSFGLQVGSPLHF. As DNA, the CDR3 is TGTGCCAGCAGTTTTGGCCTTCAGGTCGGTTCACCCCTCCACTTT.

This clonotype was counted only a few times. The rearrangement joins TRBV20-1 to TRBJ2-7; 9 bases map to TRBD2. From germline, CDR1 is DFQATT and CDR2 SNEGSKA (reference sequence). V trimming: 1 base; J trimming: 6 bases; junction bases outside the gene matches: 16. The CDR3 has 17 residues. Here the CDR3 DNA reads TGCAGTGCTAGAGGCGGGGGGGCCAATTATCGGTTCGGCGAGCAGTACTTC. This encodes CSARGGGANYRFGEQYF.

The CDR3 nucleotides read TGTGCCAGCAGCTTGCTACAGGGGACCACCTACAATGAGCAGTTCTTC. This encodes CASSLLQGTTYNEQFF. The V call is TRBV7-8, the J call TRBJ2-1; 7 bases line up with TRBD1. Germline V CDR1 and CDR2: SGHVS, FQNEAQ. There are 16 residues in the CDR3. Germline trimming cut 3 bases from V and 2 bases from J; bases unmatched to any gene: 7.

The gene calls are TRBV2 and TRBJ2-5; 8 positions agree with TRBD2. The CDR3 runs 13 residues. With V trimmed by 4 bases and J by 5 bases, 3 bases remained unmatched. Germline loops: CDR1 SNHLY, CDR2 FYNNEI. The CDR3 spells CASSGAGDETQYF. The CDR3 DNA follows: TGTGCCAGCAGTGGAGCGGGGGATGAGACCCAGTACTTC.

This clonotype has just a few counts. The chain links TRBV12-3 or TRBV12-4 to TRBJ1-2; D is unclear. Trimming shortened V by 5 bases and J by 8 bases, and 21 bases separated the two germline ends. The CDR3 has 15 amino acids. CDR3 in amino acids: CASSEHIASWKGYTF. In DNA form, the CDR3 reads TGTGCCAGCAGTGAACACATTGCATCTTGGAAGGGCTACACCTTC.

This clonotype was picked up a small number of times. The rearrangement uses TRBV27 and TRBJ2-7, with TRBD2 identical over 10 bases. V was clipped by 0 bases and J by 9 bases; unmatched bases: 8. The CDR3 sequence is 15 residues long. The germline gives CDR1 MNHEY, CDR2 SMNVEV (reference sequence). The CDR3 spells CASSLSILAGVVQYF. In DNA, the CDR3 is TGTGCCAGCAGTTTATCGATCCTAGCGGGAGTCGTGCAGTACTTC.

This rearrangement joins TRBV7-9 to TRBJ2-1; D gene unclear. Trimming left V 0 bases short and J 6 bases short, with 9 bases between. CDR1 is SEHNR, CDR2 FQNEAQ, per germline (reference sequence). This CDR3 is 14 amino acids long. The CDR3: CASSLAIQSNEQFF. CDR3 bases: TGTGCCAGCAGCTTAGCCATTCAGTCCAATGAGCAGTTCTTC. Using reference TRBV7-9 and TRBJ2-1 for the parts outside the CDR3, the full variable domain is DTGVSQNPRHKITKRGQNVTFRCDPISEHNRLYWYRQTLGQGPEFLTYFQNEAQLEKSRLLSDRFSAERPKGSFSTLEIQRTEQGDSAMYLCASSLAIQSNEQFFGPGTRLTVL.

This clonotype was detected only a few times. The chain couples TRBV24-1 to TRBJ2-5; 9 bases map to TRBD1. Germline V lookup: CDR1 KGHDR, CDR2 SFDVKD. The J segment lost 5 bases and the V segment lost 4 bases, leaving 10 bases of the junction unmatched. This CDR3 comprises 16 residues. CDR3 coding DNA: TGTGCCACCAGTGACCCTTCCGGGACAGGGAGGGAGACCCAGTACTTC. Residues: CATSDPSGTGRETQYF.